Shown below are 7 T cell receptor beta chains from a single sample sequenced in a study of regulatory T cells in long-lasting Graves disease. The authors built TCR beta libraries using iRepertoire HTBI primers and Arm-PCR of CDR3 regions. One entry per CDR3 protein results from TCRdb running MiXCR on the multiplex PCR reads. The sample holds under 800,000 distinct CDR3 sequences; about 16% are singletons and the top ten take more than 15%. The time point denotes: newly diagnosed GD, antithyroid drugs for less than 3 months. Extracted PBMC RNA gave rise to the TCR library. These data are also associated with another study on T cells in Graves' hyperthyroidism and ophthalmopathy.

The sequencing used peripheral blood mononuclear cells (PBMCs), collected at new diagnosis, from a patient treated with antithyroid drugs. These receptor sequences come from a woman in her thirties with Graves disease.

This clonotype came up a few times. The V and J genes are TRBV6-1 and TRBJ1-5; no clear D. CDR3 length: 19 residues. Germline assignment: CDR1 MNHNS and CDR2 SASEGT. V gave up 6 bases and J gave up 0 bases, with 24 bases separating them. CDR3 region: CASSRYQVGSLDSNQPQHF. CDR3 bases: TGTGCCAGCAGCCGGTACCAGGTCGGATCGTTGGATAGCAATCAGCCCCAGCATTTT.

About this clonotype: A read error may produce the germline difference seen at one junction end. The J gene is TRBJ2-3, the V gene TRBV5-1; D is unclear. Per germline, CDR1 SGHRS and CDR2 YFSETQ. The CDR3 runs 16 residues. The CDR3 bases are TGTGCCAGCAGCCCTATCGGAACCCTGGGCACAGATACGCAGTATTTT. Its translation: CASSPIGTLGTDTQYF.

This clonotype was observed a handful of times. V and J are TRBV5-1 and TRBJ2-7, with TRBD1 matching over 8 bases. V was clipped by 4 bases and J by 6 bases; unmatched bases: 9. The CDR3 length is 14 residues. Germline loops: CDR1 SGHRS, CDR2 YFSETQ. The CDR3 coding sequence is TGCGCCAGCAGCCTGCCGGACAGGGTTGGCGAGCAGTACTTC. This encodes CASSLPDRVGEQYF.

This chain connects TRBV20-1 to TRBJ1-2; no clear D gene. Trimming took 0 bases from V and 6 from J, leaving 23 bases between them. Germline V gene data show CDR1 as DFQATT and CDR2 as SNEGSKA (reference sequence). The CDR3 is made up of 17 amino acids. DNA for the CDR3: TGCAGTGCTAGAGAGGGTCCCTGGGTCCAAAAAGGAAATGGCTACACCTTC. The encoded protein is CSAREGPWVQKGNGYTF.

The chain couples TRBV7-9 to TRBJ1-2, with unresolved D. Looked up from germline, CDR1 is SEHNR and CDR2 is FQNEAQ (reference sequence). V lost 3 bases to trimming and J lost 0 bases, with 11 bases between them. This CDR3 contains 15 residues. CDR3 coding DNA: TGTGCCAGCAGCTTGAGTTTAGCAGCTAACTATGGCTACACCTTC. This codes for CASSLSLAANYGYTF.

This clonotype was picked up many times. The chain employs TRBV11-2 and TRBJ2-7; D uncertain. V was trimmed by 1 base and J by 6 bases, leaving 4 bases between them. There are 11 residues in the CDR3. From germline, CDR1 is SGHAT and CDR2 FQNNGV. CDR3 sequence reads: CASSLGIEQYF. Written as DNA, the CDR3 is TGTGCCAGCAGCTTAGGTATCGAGCAGTACTTC.

This clonotype was counted at least ten times. The genes are TRBV7-2 and TRBJ1-4, with D tentatively TRBD1 (5 bases). Germline CDR1 SGHTA, CDR2 FQGNSA. CDR3 size: 19 residues. V was shortened by 5 bases and J by 5 bases, with 27 bases between the two germline ends. The CDR3 nucleotides read TGTGCCAGCAGCAGAATATACAAGGAGACGGGGACGGGGAATGAAAAACTGTTTTTT. Translating it yields CASSRIYKETGTGNEKLFF.